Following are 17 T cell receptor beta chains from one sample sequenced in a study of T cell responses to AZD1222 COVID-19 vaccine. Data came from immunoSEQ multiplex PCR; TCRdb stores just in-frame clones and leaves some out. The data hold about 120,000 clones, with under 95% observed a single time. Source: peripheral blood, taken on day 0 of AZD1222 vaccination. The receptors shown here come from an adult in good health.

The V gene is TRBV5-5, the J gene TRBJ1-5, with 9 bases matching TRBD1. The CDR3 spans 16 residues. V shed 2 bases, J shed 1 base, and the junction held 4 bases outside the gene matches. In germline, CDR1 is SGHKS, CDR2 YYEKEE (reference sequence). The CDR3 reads CASSFEGTGSNQPQHF. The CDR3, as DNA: TGTGCCAGCAGCTTCGAAGGGACAGGGAGCAATCAGCCCCAGCATTTT.

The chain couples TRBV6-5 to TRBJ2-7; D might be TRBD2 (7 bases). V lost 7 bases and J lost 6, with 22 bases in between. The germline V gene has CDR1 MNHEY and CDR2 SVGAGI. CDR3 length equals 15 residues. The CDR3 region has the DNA TGTGCCAGCACCAAGAGGGGGGGGTCTTTGAGCGAGCAGTACTTC. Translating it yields CASTKRGGSLSEQYF.

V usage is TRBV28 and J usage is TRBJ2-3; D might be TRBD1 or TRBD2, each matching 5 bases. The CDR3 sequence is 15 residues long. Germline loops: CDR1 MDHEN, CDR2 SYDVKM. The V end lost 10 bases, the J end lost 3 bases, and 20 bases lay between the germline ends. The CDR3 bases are TGTGCCACCGGTGGGGGTCGGGTTGGAACAGATACGCAGTATTTT. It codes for CATGGGRVGTDTQYF.

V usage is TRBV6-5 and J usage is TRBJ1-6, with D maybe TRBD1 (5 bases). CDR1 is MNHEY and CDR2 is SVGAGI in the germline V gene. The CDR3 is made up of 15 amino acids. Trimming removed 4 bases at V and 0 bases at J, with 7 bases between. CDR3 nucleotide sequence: TGTGCCAGCAGTTGGGGCAGCTCCTATAATTCACCCCTCCACTTT. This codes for CASSWGSSYNSPLHF.

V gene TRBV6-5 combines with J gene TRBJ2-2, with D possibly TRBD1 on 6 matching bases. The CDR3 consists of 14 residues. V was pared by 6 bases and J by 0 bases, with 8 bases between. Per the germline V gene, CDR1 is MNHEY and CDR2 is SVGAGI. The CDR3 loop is CASRDSANTGELFF. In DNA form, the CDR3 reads TGTGCCAGCAGGGACAGCGCGAACACCGGGGAGCTGTTTTTT.

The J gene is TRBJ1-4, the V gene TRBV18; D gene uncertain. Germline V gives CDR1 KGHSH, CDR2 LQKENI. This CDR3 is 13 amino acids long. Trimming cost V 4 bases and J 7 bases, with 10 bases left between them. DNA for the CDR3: TGTGCCAGCTCACAACTTTCTGGTGAAAAACTGTTTTTT. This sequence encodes CASSQLSGEKLFF.

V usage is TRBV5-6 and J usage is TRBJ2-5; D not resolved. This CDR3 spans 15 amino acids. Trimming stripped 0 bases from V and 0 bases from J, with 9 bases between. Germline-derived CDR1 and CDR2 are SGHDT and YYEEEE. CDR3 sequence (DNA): TGTGCCAGCAGCTTGGACGGTGGGTACCAAGAGACCCAGTACTTC. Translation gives CASSLDGGYQETQYF.

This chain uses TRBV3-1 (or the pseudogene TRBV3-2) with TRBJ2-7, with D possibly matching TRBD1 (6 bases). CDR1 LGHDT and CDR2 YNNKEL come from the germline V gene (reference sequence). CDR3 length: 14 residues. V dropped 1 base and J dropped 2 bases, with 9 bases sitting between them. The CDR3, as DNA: TGTGCCAGCAGCCAAGCTACAGGGCCCTACGAGCAGTACTTC. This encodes CASSQATGPYEQYF.

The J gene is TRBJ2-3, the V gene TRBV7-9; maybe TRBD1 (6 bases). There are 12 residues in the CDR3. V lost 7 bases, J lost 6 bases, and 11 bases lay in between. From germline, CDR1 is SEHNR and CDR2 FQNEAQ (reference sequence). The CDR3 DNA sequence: TGTGCCAGCACCACAGGGTACGATACGCAGTATTTT. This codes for CASTTGYDTQYF. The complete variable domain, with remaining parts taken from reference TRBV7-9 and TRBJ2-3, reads DTGVSQNPRHKITKRGQNVTFRCDPISEHNRLYWYRQTLGQGPEFLTYFQNEAQLEKSRLLSDRFSAERPKGSFSTLEIQRTEQGDSAMYLCASTTGYDTQYFGPGTRLTVL.

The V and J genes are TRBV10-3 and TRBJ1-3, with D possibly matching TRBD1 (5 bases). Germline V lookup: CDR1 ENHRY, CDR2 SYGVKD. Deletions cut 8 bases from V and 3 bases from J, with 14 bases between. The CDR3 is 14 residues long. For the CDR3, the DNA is TGTGCCATCTCTCCCGGGACGGGTGGAAACACCATATATTTT. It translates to CAISPGTGGNTIYF.

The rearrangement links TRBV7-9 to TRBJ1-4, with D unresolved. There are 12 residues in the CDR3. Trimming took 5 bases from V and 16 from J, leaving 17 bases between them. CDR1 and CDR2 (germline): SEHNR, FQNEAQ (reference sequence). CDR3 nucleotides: TGTGCCAGCAGCCCGGTCCCGGGAGATACGTTTTTT. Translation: CASSPVPGDTFF.

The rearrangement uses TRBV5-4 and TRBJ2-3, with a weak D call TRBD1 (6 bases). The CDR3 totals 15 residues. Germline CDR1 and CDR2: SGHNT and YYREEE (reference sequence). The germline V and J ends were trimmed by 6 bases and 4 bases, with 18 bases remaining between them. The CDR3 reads CASNSRGHGADTQYF. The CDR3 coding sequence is TGTGCCAGCAACTCGAGGGGACACGGTGCAGATACGCAGTATTTT.

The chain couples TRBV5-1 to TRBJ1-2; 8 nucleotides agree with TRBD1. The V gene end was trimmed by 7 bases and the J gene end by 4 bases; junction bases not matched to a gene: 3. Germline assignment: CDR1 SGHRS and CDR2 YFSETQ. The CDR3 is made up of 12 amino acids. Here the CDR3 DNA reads TGCGCCAGCTCAGGGGGCAGCTATGGCTACACCTTC. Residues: CASSGGSYGYTF. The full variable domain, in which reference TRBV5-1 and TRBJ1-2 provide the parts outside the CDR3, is KAGVTQTPRYLIKTRGQQVTLSCSPISGHRSVSWYQQTPGQGLQFLFEYFSETQRNKGNFPGRFSGRQFSNSRSEMNVSTLELGDSALYLCASSGGSYGYTFGSGTRLTVV.

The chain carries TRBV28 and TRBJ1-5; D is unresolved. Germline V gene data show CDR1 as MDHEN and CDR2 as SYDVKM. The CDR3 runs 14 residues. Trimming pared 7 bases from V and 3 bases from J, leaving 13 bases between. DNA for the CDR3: TGTGCCAGCACCGCCGCGTTTAACAATCAGCCCCAGCATTTT. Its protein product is CASTAAFNNQPQHF.

The CDR3 DNA is TGTGCCAGCAGCTCACAGGGGTCGGAGCAGTACTTC. Translation gives CASSSQGSEQYF. V gene TRBV7-9 combines with J gene TRBJ2-7, with 7 bases matching TRBD1. The CDR3 totals 12 residues. V lost 4 bases, J lost 7 bases, and 4 bases stayed unmatched. Germline V gene lookup returns CDR1 SEHNR and CDR2 FQNEAQ (reference sequence).

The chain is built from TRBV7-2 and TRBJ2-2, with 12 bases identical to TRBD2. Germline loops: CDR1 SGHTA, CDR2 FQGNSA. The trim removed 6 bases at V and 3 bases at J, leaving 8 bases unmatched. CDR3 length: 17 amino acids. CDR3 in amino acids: CASRSSGGARDTGELFF. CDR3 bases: TGTGCCAGCAGGTCTAGCGGGGGGGCTCGCGACACCGGGGAGCTGTTTTTT. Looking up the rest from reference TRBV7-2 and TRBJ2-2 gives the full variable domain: GAGVSQSPSNKVTEKGKDVELRCDPISGHTALYWYRQSLGQGLEFLIYFQGNSAPDKSGLPSDRFSAERTGGSVSTLTIQRTQQEDSAVYLCASRSSGGARDTGELFFGEGSRLTVL.

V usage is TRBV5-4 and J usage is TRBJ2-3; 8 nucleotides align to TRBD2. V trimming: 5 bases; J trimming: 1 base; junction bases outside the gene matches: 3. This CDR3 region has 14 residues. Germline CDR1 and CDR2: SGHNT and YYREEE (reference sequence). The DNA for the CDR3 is TGTGCCAGCAGACGGGGGGGCGGCACAGATACGCAGTATTTT. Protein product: CASRRGGGTDTQYF.